This T cell receptor (beta chain) was captured in a study of T cell repertoires in cytomegalovirus infection. As for the study in general: An indication of both CMV infection and matching HLA type came from public TCR beta signatures. Findings of the study overall: It was HLA-C-restricted CMV-specific TCR beta clonotypes that dominated the response ex vivo.

This clonotype was seen more than once but under ten times. The antigen is not known. TCRdb used MiXCR to reprocess the reads, holding one entry per CDR3 protein. Altogether 200,000 to 300,000 distinct CDR3 sequences are present, approximately 13% being singletons, with the ten largest covering roughly 1.7%. The germline gives CDR1 MDHEN, CDR2 SYDVKM. The CDR3 length is 14 residues. V trimming: 5 bases; J trimming: 1 base; junction bases outside the gene matches: 4. The origin of this receptor is a human donor in good health (CMV status not recorded). Some clones in this sample may be carry-over from other donors' samples. The chain employs TRBV28 and TRBJ2-5; 7 bases map to TRBD2. Sequencing input: PBMCs. CDR3 sequence: CASSPGLVQETQYF. CDR3 bases: TGTGCCAGCAGTCCAGGACTAGTCCAAGAGACCCAGTACTTC.